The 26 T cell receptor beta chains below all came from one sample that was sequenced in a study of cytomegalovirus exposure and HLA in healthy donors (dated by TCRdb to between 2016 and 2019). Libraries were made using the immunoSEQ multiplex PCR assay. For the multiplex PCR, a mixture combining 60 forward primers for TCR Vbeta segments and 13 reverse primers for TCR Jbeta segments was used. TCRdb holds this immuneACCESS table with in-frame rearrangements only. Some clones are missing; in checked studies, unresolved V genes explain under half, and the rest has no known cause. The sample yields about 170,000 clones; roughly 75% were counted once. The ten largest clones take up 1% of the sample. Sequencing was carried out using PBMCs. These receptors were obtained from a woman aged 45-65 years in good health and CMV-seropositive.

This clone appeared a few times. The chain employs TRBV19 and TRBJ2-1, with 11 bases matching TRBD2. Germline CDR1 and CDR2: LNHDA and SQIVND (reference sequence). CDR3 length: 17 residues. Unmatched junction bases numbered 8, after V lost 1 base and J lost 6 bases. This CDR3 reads CASSIGASGRYGNEQFF. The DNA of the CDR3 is TGTGCCAGTAGTATAGGGGCTAGCGGGAGGTACGGCAATGAGCAGTTCTTC.

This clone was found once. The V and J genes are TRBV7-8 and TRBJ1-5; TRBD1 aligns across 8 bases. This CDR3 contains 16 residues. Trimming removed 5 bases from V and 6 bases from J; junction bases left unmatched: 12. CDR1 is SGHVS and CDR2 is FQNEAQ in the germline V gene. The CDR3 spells CASSPRQGRVTQPQHF. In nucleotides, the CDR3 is TGTGCCAGCAGCCCTAGACAGGGGCGGGTAACTCAGCCCCAGCATTTT.

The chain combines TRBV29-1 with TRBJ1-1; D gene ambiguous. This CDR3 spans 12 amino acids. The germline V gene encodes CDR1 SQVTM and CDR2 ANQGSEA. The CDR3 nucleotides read TGCGGAGGAGATCGGGGGAACACTGAAGCTTTCTTT. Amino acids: CGGDRGNTEAFF.

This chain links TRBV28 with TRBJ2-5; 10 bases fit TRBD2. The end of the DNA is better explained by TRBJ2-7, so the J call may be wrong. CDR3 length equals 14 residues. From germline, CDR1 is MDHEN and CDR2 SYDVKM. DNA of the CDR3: TGTGCCAGCAGCGGGGGACTAGCGCTATACGAGCAGTACTTC. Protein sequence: CASSGGLALYEQYF.

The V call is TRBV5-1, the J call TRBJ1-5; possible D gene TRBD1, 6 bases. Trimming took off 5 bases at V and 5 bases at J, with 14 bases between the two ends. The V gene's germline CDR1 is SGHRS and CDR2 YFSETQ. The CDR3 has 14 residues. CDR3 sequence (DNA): TGCGCCAGCAGGCCGGGATCAGGGGATCAGCCCCAGCATTTT. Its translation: CASRPGSGDQPQHF.

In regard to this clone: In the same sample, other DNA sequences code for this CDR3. CDR3 region: CASRRYNSPLHF. The CDR3 DNA is TGTGCCAGCAGGAGATATAATTCACCCCTCCACTTT. The rearrangement links TRBV6-5 to TRBJ1-6; D uncertain. The V and J ends lost 6 bases and 4 bases respectively, with 4 bases between them. The CDR3 covers 12 residues. Per the germline V gene, CDR1 is MNHEY and CDR2 is SVGAGI.

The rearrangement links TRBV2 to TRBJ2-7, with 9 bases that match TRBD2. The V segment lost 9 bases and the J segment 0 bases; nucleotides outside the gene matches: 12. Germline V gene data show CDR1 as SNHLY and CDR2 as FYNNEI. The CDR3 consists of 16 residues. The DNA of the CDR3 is TGTGCCAGTTGGCCGGGCGGGGGGGCCAGCTCCTACGAGCAGTACTTC. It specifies CASWPGGGASSYEQYF.

The CDR3 sequence is CATSRDPRQGNEQYF. In nucleotides, the CDR3 is TGTGCCACCAGCAGAGATCCAAGACAGGGAAACGAGCAGTACTTC. V is TRBV15 and J is TRBJ2-7; 7 bases map to TRBD1. The CDR3 extends over 15 amino acids. Germline CDR1 LNHNV, CDR2 YYDKDF (reference sequence). The J segment lost 5 bases and the V segment lost 0 bases, leaving 7 bases of the junction unmatched. Based on the CDR3 plus reference TRBV15 and TRBJ2-7, the full variable domain is DAMVIQNPRYQVTQFGKPVTLSCSQTLNHNVMYWYQQKSSQAPKLLFHYYDKDFNNEADTPDNFQSRRPNTSFCFLDIRSPGLGDTAMYLCATSRDPRQGNEQYFGPGTRLTVT.

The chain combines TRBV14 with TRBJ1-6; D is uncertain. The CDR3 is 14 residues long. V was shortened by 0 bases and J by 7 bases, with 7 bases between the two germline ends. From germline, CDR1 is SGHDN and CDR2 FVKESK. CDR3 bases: TGTGCCAGCAGCCAAGAATACGGGAATTCACCCCTCCACTTT. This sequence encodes CASSQEYGNSPLHF.

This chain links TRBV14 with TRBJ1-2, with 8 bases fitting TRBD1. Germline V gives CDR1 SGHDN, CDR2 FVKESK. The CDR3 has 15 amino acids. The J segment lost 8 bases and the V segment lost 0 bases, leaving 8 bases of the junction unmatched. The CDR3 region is CASSQEGRGRVGYTF. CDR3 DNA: TGTGCCAGCAGCCAAGAGGGCAGGGGGCGCGTAGGCTACACCTTC.

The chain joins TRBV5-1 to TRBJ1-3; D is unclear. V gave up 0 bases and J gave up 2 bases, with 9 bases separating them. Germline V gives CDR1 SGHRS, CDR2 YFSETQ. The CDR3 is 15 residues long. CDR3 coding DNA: TGCGCCAGCAGCTTGGGAGAGGTTGCTGGAAACACCATATATTTT. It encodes CASSLGEVAGNTIYF.

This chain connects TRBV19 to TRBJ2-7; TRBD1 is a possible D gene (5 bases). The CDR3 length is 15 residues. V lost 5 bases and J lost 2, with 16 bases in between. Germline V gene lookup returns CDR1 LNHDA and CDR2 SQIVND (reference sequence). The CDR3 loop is CASSFSLSTAYEQYF. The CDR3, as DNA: TGTGCCAGTAGTTTCTCCCTCTCGACAGCCTACGAGCAGTACTTC.

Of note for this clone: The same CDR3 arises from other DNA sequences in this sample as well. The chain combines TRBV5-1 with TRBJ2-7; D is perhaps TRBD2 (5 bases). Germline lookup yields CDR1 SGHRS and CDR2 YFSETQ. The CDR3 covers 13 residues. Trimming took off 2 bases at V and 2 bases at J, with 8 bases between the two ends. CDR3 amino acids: CASSLAATYEQYF. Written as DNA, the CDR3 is TGCGCCAGCAGCTTAGCGGCAACCTACGAGCAGTACTTC.

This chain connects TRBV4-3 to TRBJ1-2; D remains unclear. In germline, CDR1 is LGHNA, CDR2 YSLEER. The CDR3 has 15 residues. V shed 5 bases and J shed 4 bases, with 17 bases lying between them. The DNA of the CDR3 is TGCGCCAGCAGCTACCGGGGTCTGCAAGGCTATGGCTACACCTTC. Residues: CASSYRGLQGYGYTF.

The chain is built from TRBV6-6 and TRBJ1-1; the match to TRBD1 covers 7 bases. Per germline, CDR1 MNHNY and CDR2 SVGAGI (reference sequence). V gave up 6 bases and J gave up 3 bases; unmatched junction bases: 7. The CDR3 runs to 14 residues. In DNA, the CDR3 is TGTGCCAGCAGGCGAGGGGGCGCGGACACTGAAGCTTTCTTT. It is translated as CASRRGGADTEAFF.

CDR3 nucleotide sequence: TGTGCCAGCAGCCCCAGGGGTTACGAGCAGTACTTC. Its protein is CASSPRGYEQYF. This rearrangement joins TRBV5-5 to TRBJ2-7, with a possible D match to TRBD1 (6 bases). The CDR3 is 12 amino acids. Germline assignment: CDR1 SGHKS and CDR2 YYEKEE (reference sequence). Trimming shortened V by 4 bases and J by 4 bases, and 9 bases separated the two germline ends. The whole variable domain, remainder taken from reference TRBV5-5 and TRBJ2-7, is DAGVTQSPTHLIKTRGQQVTLRCSPISGHKSVSWYQQVLGQGPQFIFQYYEKEERGRGNFPDRFSARQFPNYSSELNVNALLLGDSALYLCASSPRGYEQYFGPGTRLTVT.

CDR3 sequence (DNA): TGTGCCAGCAGCCCCGTAGCGGGGGGGCCGCTGAGGGGCAATGAGCAGTTCTTC. Translation gives CASSPVAGGPLRGNEQFF. The chain uses TRBV9 and TRBJ2-1, with TRBD2 matching 11 bases. Per germline, CDR1 SGDLS and CDR2 YYNGEE. V shed 4 bases and J 6 bases; nucleotides not matched to a gene: 15. The CDR3 loop spans 18 amino acids.

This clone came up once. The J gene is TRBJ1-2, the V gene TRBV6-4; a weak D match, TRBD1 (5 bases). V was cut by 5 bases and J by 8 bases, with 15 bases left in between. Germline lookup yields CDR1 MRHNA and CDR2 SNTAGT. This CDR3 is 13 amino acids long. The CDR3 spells CASSPGQGGGYTF. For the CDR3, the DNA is TGTGCCAGCAGTCCTGGGCAGGGCGGAGGCTACACCTTC.

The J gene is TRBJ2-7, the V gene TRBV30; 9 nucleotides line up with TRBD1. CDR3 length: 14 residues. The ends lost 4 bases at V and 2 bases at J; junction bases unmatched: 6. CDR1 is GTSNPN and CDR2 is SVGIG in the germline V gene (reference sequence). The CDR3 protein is CAWKNRDRAYEQYF. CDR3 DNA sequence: TGTGCCTGGAAAAACCGGGACAGGGCCTACGAGCAGTACTTC.

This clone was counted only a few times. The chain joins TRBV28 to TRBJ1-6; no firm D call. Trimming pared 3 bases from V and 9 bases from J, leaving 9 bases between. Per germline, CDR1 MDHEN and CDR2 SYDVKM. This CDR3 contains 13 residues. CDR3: CASSFRRLSPLHF. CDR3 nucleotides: TGTGCCAGCAGTTTTCGGAGGCTTTCACCCCTCCACTTT.

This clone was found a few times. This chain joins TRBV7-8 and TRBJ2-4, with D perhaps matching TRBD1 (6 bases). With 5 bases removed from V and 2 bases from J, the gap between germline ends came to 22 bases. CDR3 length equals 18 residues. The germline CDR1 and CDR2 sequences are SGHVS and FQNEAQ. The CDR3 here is CASSKAPGQEDPKNIQYF. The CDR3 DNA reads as TGTGCCAGCAGCAAAGCTCCGGGACAAGAAGACCCCAAAAACATTCAGTACTTC.

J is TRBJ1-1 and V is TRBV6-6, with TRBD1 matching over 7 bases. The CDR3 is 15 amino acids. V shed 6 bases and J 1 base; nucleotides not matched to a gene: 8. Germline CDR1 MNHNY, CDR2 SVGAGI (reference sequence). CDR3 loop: CASRSSTGSNTEAFF. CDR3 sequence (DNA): TGTGCCAGCAGATCATCGACAGGGTCGAACACTGAAGCTTTCTTT.

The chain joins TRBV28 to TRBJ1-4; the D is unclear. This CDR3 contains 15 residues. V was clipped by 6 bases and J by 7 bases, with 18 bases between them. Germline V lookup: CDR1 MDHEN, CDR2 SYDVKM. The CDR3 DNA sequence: TGTGCCAGCAGCGAAACCGGGTCTAACGGTGAAAAACTGTTTTTT. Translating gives CASSETGSNGEKLFF.

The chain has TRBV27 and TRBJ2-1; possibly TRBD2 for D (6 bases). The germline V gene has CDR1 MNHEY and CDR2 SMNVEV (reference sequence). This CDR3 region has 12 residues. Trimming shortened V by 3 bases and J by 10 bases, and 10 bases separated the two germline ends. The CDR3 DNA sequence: TGTGCCAGCAGTTTGGCGGGGAGCGAGCAGTTCTTC. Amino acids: CASSLAGSEQFF.

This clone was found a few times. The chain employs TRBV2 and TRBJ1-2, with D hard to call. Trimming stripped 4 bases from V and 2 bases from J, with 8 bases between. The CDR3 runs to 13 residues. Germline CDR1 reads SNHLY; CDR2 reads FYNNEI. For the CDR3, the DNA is TGTGCCAGCAGTGGGACGGGAAACTATGGCTACACCTTC. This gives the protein CASSGTGNYGYTF.

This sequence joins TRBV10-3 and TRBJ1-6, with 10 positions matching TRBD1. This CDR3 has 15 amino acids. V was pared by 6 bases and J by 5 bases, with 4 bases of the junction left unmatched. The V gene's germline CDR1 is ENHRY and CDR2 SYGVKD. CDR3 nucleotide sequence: TGTGCCATCAGATCCGGACAGGGGGATAATTCACCCCTCCACTTT. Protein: CAIRSGQGDNSPLHF.